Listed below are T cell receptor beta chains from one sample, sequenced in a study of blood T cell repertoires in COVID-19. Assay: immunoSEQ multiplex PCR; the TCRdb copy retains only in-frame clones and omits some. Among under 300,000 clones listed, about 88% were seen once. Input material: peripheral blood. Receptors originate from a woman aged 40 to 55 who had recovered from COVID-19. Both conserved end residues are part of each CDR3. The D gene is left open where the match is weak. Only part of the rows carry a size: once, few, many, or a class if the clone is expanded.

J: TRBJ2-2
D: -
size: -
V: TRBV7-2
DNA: TGTGCCAGCAGCTTATTTTCACAGGGTAACACCGGGGAGCTGTTTTTT
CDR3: CASSLFSQGNTGELFF

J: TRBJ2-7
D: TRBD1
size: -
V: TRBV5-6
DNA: TGTGCCAGCAGCTGGACAGGCCTTCCTTACGAGCAGTACTTC
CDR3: CASSWTGLPYEQYF

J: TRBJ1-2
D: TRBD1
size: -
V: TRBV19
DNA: TGTGCCAGTAGGAGGCAGGGGGTCTATGGCTACACCTTC
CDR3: CASRRQGVYGYTF

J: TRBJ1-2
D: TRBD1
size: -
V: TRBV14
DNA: TGTGCCAGCAGCCACACCCGGACAGGAAAGTCCTTC
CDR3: CASSHTRTGKSF

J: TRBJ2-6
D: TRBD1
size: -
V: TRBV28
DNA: TGTGCCAGCAGGGGACAGGGAGGATCCGGGGCCAACGTCCTGACTTTC
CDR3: CASRGQGGSGANVLTF

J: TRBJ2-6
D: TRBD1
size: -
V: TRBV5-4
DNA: TGTGCCAGCAGCACCGGGACAGGGACCGGGGCCAACGTCCTGACTTTC
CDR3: CASSTGTGTGANVLTF

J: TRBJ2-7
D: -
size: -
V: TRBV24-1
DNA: TGTGCCACCAGTAACGGAGGGTTAACATACGAGCAGTACTTC
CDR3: CATSNGGLTYEQYF

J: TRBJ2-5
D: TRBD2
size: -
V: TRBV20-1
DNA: TGCAGTGCTAGTGGACTAGTCGAAGAGACCCAGTACTTC
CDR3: CSASGLVEETQYF

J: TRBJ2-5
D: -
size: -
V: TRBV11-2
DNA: TGTGCCAGCAGCTCCAGGGTCCCGACGGAGACCCAGTACTTC
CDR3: CASSSRVPTETQYF

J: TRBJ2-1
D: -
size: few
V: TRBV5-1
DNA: TGCGCCAGCAGAGCGCCTACCTCCTACAATGAGCAGTTCTTC
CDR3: CASRAPTSYNEQFF

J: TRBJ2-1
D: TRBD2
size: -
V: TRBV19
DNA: TGTGCCAGTAGCCGGGACTATCGCAATGAGCAGTTCTTC
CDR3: CASSRDYRNEQFF

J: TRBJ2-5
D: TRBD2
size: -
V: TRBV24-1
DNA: TGTGCCACCAGTGATTCCCTGGGACTAGCGGGAAAAGAGACCCAGTACTTC
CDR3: CATSDSLGLAGKETQYF

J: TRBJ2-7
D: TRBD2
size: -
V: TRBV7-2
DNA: TGTGCCAGCAGCGCCTCTAGCGGGAGTCCCTACGAGCAGTACTTC
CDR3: CASSASSGSPYEQYF

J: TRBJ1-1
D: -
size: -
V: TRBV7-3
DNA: TGTGCCAGCAGCCCCTCGACAGGAGACACTGAAGCTTTCTTT
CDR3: CASSPSTGDTEAFF

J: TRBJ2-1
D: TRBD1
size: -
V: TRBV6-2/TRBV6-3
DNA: TGTGCCAGCAGTTACTCCCGGACAGGTAACAATGAGCAGTTCTTC
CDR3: CASSYSRTGNNEQFF

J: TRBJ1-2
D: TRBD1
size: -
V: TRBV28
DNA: TGTGCCAGCAGTTTAGGGGACAGGGGTTATGGCTACACCTTC
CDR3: CASSLGDRGYGYTF

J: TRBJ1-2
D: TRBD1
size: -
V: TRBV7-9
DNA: TGTGCCAGCAGCTTAGCGCAGGGGGCGTATCGTGGCTACACCTTC
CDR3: CASSLAQGAYRGYTF

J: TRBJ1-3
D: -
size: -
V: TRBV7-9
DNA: TGTGCCAGCAGCCTCGGTTTGGGCACACGAAACACCATATATTTT
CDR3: CASSLGLGTRNTIYF

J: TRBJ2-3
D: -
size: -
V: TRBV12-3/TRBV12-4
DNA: TGTGCCAGCAGTCTTTTCACAGATACGCAGTATTTT
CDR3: CASSLFTDTQYF

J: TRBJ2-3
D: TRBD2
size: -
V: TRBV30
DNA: TGTGCCTGGAGCCTAGCGGGTTTTAGCACAGATACGCAGTATTTT
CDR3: CAWSLAGFSTDTQYF